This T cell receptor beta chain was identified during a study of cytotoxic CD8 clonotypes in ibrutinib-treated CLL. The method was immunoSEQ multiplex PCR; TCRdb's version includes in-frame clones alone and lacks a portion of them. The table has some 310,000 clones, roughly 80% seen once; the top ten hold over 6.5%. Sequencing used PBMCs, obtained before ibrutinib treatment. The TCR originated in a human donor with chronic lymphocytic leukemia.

The CDR3 spells CASSQGASGAYNEQFF. CDR3 DNA: TGCGCCAGCAGCCAAGGGGCTAGCGGGGCCTACAATGAGCAGTTCTTC. This chain links TRBV4-1 with TRBJ2-1, with 9 bases aligning to TRBD2. The trim removed 1 base at V and 2 bases at J, leaving 3 bases unmatched. CDR1 and CDR2 (germline): MGHRA, YSYEKL. There are 16 residues in the CDR3.